The rows below give T cell receptor beta chains drawn from one sample of a study of cytomegalovirus exposure and HLA in healthy donors. Here immunoSEQ multiplex PCR was the method, and the copy in TCRdb shows in-frame clones only, minus some. Of about 180,000 clones listed, roughly 80% are singletons. Sequenced sample: PBMCs. These receptor sequences come from a man between 35 and 55 years old in good health and CMV-seronegative. Both conserved end residues are part of each CDR3. D genes are given only for firm matches. Size is omitted from some rows. Given values are once, few, many or a class for expanded clones.

J gene: TRBJ1-2; clone size: .; D gene: .; V gene: TRBV5-1; CDR3 protein: CASSSAVNYGYTF; CDR3 DNA: TGCGCCAGCAGTAGCGCAGTAAACTATGGCTACACCTTC
J gene: TRBJ1-5; clone size: .; D gene: .; V gene: TRBV9; CDR3 protein: CASSYSSNQPQHF; CDR3 DNA: TGTGCCAGCAGCTATTCTAGCAATCAGCCCCAGCATTTT
J gene: TRBJ2-1; clone size: .; D gene: .; V gene: TRBV6-5; CDR3 protein: CASSSNSYNEQFF; CDR3 DNA: TGTGCCAGCAGTAGCAACTCCTACAATGAGCAGTTCTTC
J gene: TRBJ2-3; clone size: .; D gene: .; V gene: TRBV6-1; CDR3 protein: CASSGRGPQYF; CDR3 DNA: TGTGCCAGCAGTGGGAGGGGGCCGCAGTATTTT
J gene: TRBJ1-5; clone size: .; D gene: .; V gene: TRBV28; CDR3 protein: CASTSRGNQPQHF; CDR3 DNA: TGTGCCAGCACTAGCCGGGGCAATCAGCCCCAGCATTTT
J gene: TRBJ2-3; clone size: .; D gene: TRBD1; V gene: TRBV27; CDR3 protein: CASSLSYPKQGAGSTDTQYF; CDR3 DNA: TGTGCCAGCAGTTTATCCTACCCAAAACAGGGGGCCGGGAGCACAGATACGCAGTATTTT
J gene: TRBJ2-1; clone size: .; D gene: TRBD2; V gene: TRBV5-6; CDR3 protein: CASSLLGAGGSSYNEQFF; CDR3 DNA: TGTGCCAGCAGCCTGCTTGGGGCGGGAGGGAGCTCCTACAATGAGCAGTTCTTC
J gene: TRBJ2-5; clone size: .; D gene: TRBD1; V gene: TRBV6-1; CDR3 protein: CASSPTGGGETQYF; CDR3 DNA: TGTGCCAGCAGTCCTACAGGGGGTGGAGAGACCCAGTACTTC
J gene: TRBJ1-2; clone size: .; D gene: TRBD1; V gene: TRBV19; CDR3 protein: CASSIDHRGASNYGYTF; CDR3 DNA: TGTGCCAGTAGTATAGATCACAGGGGCGCTTCAAACTATGGCTACACCTTC
J gene: TRBJ2-7; clone size: .; D gene: TRBD1; V gene: TRBV7-3; CDR3 protein: CASSLGQGTSYEQYF; CDR3 DNA: TGTGCCAGCAGCCTGGGACAGGGCACAAGCTACGAGCAGTACTTC
J gene: TRBJ1-1; clone size: .; D gene: .; V gene: TRBV7-9; CDR3 protein: CASSLDGDTEAFF; CDR3 DNA: TGTGCCAGCAGCTTAGACGGGGACACTGAAGCTTTCTTT
J gene: TRBJ1-1; clone size: few; D gene: .; V gene: TRBV6-1; CDR3 protein: CASIGGTEAFF; CDR3 DNA: TGTGCCAGCATAGGCGGCACTGAAGCTTTCTTT
J gene: TRBJ2-7; clone size: .; D gene: TRBD1; V gene: TRBV10-3; CDR3 protein: CAISEIQGAGEQYF; CDR3 DNA: TGTGCCATCAGTGAGATACAGGGGGCCGGAGAGCAGTACTTC
J gene: TRBJ2-2; clone size: once; D gene: TRBD1; V gene: TRBV27; CDR3 protein: CASGRDRELSGELFF; CDR3 DNA: TGTGCCAGCGGCCGGGACAGGGAACTATCCGGGGAGCTGTTTTTT
J gene: TRBJ2-3; clone size: .; D gene: TRBD1; V gene: TRBV7-9; CDR3 protein: CASSLTGGADTQYF; CDR3 DNA: TGTGCCAGCAGCTTGACAGGGGGGGCAGATACGCAGTATTTT
J gene: TRBJ2-7; clone size: .; D gene: TRBD1; V gene: TRBV5-1; CDR3 protein: CASGQSGTGAYEQYF; CDR3 DNA: TGCGCCAGCGGTCAATCCGGGACAGGGGCCTACGAGCAGTACTTC
J gene: TRBJ1-4; clone size: .; D gene: .; V gene: TRBV27; CDR3 protein: CASSGNSRYSNEKLFF; CDR3 DNA: TGTGCCAGCAGCGGGAATTCTCGATATTCTAATGAAAAACTGTTTTTT
J gene: TRBJ1-3; clone size: .; D gene: .; V gene: TRBV2; CDR3 protein: CASSESGNTIYF; CDR3 DNA: TGTGCCAGCAGTGAATCAGGAAACACCATATATTTT
J gene: TRBJ1-5; clone size: .; D gene: TRBD1; V gene: TRBV4-1; CDR3 protein: CASSQMDRDNQPQHF; CDR3 DNA: TGCGCCAGCAGCCAGATGGACAGGGACAATCAGCCCCAGCATTTT
J gene: TRBJ2-1; clone size: .; D gene: .; V gene: TRBV29-1; CDR3 protein: CSVVGSSYNEQFF; CDR3 DNA: TGCAGCGTTGTTGGGAGCTCCTACAATGAGCAGTTCTTC
J gene: TRBJ2-2; clone size: .; D gene: TRBD1; V gene: TRBV9; CDR3 protein: CASGDRPNTGELFF; CDR3 DNA: TGTGCCAGCGGGGACAGGCCGAACACCGGGGAGCTGTTTTTT
J gene: TRBJ2-7; clone size: .; D gene: TRBD2; V gene: TRBV5-4; CDR3 protein: CASSTAGVNEQYF; CDR3 DNA: TGTGCCAGCAGCACCGCGGGGGTAAACGAGCAGTACTTC
J gene: TRBJ1-1; clone size: .; D gene: .; V gene: TRBV27; CDR3 protein: CASSLGPFTEAFF; CDR3 DNA: TGTGCCAGCAGTTTGGGCCCTTTCACTGAAGCTTTCTTT
J gene: TRBJ2-2; clone size: .; D gene: .; V gene: TRBV19; CDR3 protein: CASTTGLLTGELFF; CDR3 DNA: TGTGCCAGTACCACCGGACTGCTCACCGGGGAGCTGTTTTTT
J gene: TRBJ1-1; clone size: once; D gene: .; V gene: TRBV5-4; CDR3 protein: CASSFPGNTEAFF; CDR3 DNA: TGTGCCAGCAGCTTTCCCGGGAACACTGAAGCTTTCTTT
J gene: TRBJ1-2; clone size: .; D gene: .; V gene: TRBV7-2; CDR3 protein: CASGSGYTF; CDR3 DNA: TGTGCCAGCGGGAGTGGCTACACCTTC
J gene: TRBJ2-3; clone size: once; D gene: .; V gene: TRBV11-3; CDR3 protein: CASSLIGGSDTQYF; CDR3 DNA: TGTGCCAGCAGCTTAATTGGGGGGTCAGATACGCAGTATTTT
J gene: TRBJ1-3; clone size: few; D gene: .; V gene: TRBV4-2; CDR3 protein: CASSQDLRAGNTIYF; CDR3 DNA: TGTGCCAGCAGCCAAGATTTGAGGGCTGGAAACACCATATATTTT
J gene: TRBJ2-7; clone size: once; D gene: .; V gene: TRBV5-1; CDR3 protein: CASSSGYSIEQYF; CDR3 DNA: TGCGCCAGCAGCTCAGGGTATAGTATCGAGCAGTACTTC
J gene: TRBJ2-2; clone size: .; D gene: .; V gene: TRBV6-5; CDR3 protein: CASSPQSTGELFF; CDR3 DNA: TGTGCCAGCAGTCCACAGTCCACCGGGGAGCTGTTTTTT
J gene: TRBJ1-6; clone size: .; D gene: .; V gene: TRBV6-5; CDR3 protein: CASKPGGFSPLHF; CDR3 DNA: TGTGCCAGCAAGCCGGGGGGCTTTTCACCCCTCCACTTT
J gene: TRBJ2-1; clone size: .; D gene: .; V gene: TRBV9; CDR3 protein: CASSVGHRSRDNEQFF; CDR3 DNA: TGTGCCAGCAGCGTAGGGCACCGAAGCAGGGACAATGAGCAGTTCTTC
J gene: TRBJ2-7; clone size: .; D gene: .; V gene: TRBV12-2; CDR3 protein: CASRLSLKPGDEQYF; CDR3 DNA: TGTGCAAGTCGCTTATCGCTTAAGCCGGGGGACGAGCAGTACTTC
J gene: TRBJ2-3; clone size: .; D gene: .; V gene: TRBV28; CDR3 protein: CASRQTGDTQYF; CDR3 DNA: TGTGCCAGCAGGCAAACGGGGGATACGCAGTATTTT
J gene: TRBJ2-2; clone size: .; D gene: TRBD1; V gene: TRBV4-2; CDR3 protein: CASSQDFAQGVNSGELFF; CDR3 DNA: TGTGCCAGCAGCCAAGATTTTGCACAGGGGGTGAATTCCGGGGAGCTGTTTTTT
J gene: TRBJ2-1; clone size: .; D gene: TRBD2; V gene: TRBV14; CDR3 protein: CASSTRGGFEQFF; CDR3 DNA: TGTGCCAGCAGCACTCGGGGGGGGTTTGAGCAGTTCTTC
J gene: TRBJ2-7; clone size: .; D gene: .; V gene: TRBV27; CDR3 protein: CASRSTGYEQYF; CDR3 DNA: TGTGCCAGCAGATCGACAGGCTACGAGCAGTACTTC
J gene: TRBJ2-1; clone size: .; D gene: TRBD2; V gene: TRBV7-6; CDR3 protein: CASSLAYSGGIEQFF; CDR3 DNA: TGTGCCAGCAGCTTAGCGTATAGCGGGGGTATAGAGCAGTTCTTC
J gene: TRBJ2-5; clone size: .; D gene: .; V gene: TRBV19; CDR3 protein: CASSKRGEGTQYF; CDR3 DNA: TGTGCCAGTAGTAAAAGGGGGGAGGGGACCCAGTACTTC
J gene: TRBJ2-1; clone size: .; D gene: TRBD2; V gene: TRBV25-1; CDR3 protein: CASSAQTSGPYSEQFF; CDR3 DNA: TGTGCCAGCAGTGCGCAGACTAGCGGTCCCTACAGTGAGCAGTTCTTC
J gene: TRBJ2-7; clone size: .; D gene: TRBD2; V gene: TRBV29-1; CDR3 protein: CSVHSGRTYEQYF; CDR3 DNA: TGCAGCGTCCATAGCGGGAGAACCTACGAGCAGTACTTC
J gene: TRBJ2-5; clone size: .; D gene: TRBD2; V gene: TRBV11-2; CDR3 protein: CASSWGSSGGKETQYF; CDR3 DNA: TGTGCCAGCAGCTGGGGGTCTAGCGGGGGGAAGGAGACCCAGTACTTC
J gene: TRBJ2-3; clone size: once; D gene: .; V gene: TRBV7-3; CDR3 protein: CASSPRGTSDTQYF; CDR3 DNA: TGTGCCAGCAGTCCTAGGGGGACGTCAGATACGCAGTATTTT
J gene: TRBJ2-2; clone size: .; D gene: TRBD1; V gene: TRBV28; CDR3 protein: CASSLGTQGASGELFF; CDR3 DNA: TGTGCCAGCAGTTTAGGAACACAGGGGGCTTCCGGGGAGCTGTTTTTT
J gene: TRBJ2-1; clone size: .; D gene: TRBD1; V gene: TRBV7-3; CDR3 protein: CASSSDRDRGGNEQFF; CDR3 DNA: TGTGCCAGCAGCTCGGACCGGGACAGGGGGGGCAATGAGCAGTTCTTC
J gene: TRBJ1-3; clone size: .; D gene: .; V gene: TRBV2; CDR3 protein: CASSPSPEKIIYF; CDR3 DNA: TGTGCCAGCAGCCCCTCGCCAGAAAAGATCATATATTTT
J gene: TRBJ1-2; clone size: .; D gene: TRBD1; V gene: TRBV30; CDR3 protein: CAWSPDRGPYGYTF; CDR3 DNA: TGTGCCTGGAGTCCCGACAGGGGGCCTTATGGCTACACCTTC
J gene: TRBJ1-4; clone size: .; D gene: TRBD1; V gene: TRBV15; CDR3 protein: CATSRDLGTVNEKLFF; CDR3 DNA: TGTGCCACCAGCAGAGATTTAGGGACAGTTAATGAAAAACTGTTTTTT
J gene: TRBJ1-5; clone size: .; D gene: .; V gene: TRBV5-8; CDR3 protein: CASSLGSRGAGDQPQHF; CDR3 DNA: TGTGCCAGCAGCCTAGGATCGAGGGGCGCGGGGGATCAGCCCCAGCATTTT
J gene: TRBJ1-1; clone size: .; D gene: .; V gene: TRBV5-1; CDR3 protein: CASSLDAAAFF; CDR3 DNA: TGCGCCAGCAGCTTGGATGCGGCGGCTTTCTTT
J gene: TRBJ2-7; clone size: .; D gene: .; V gene: TRBV5-1; CDR3 protein: CASFRQVGYEQYF; CDR3 DNA: TGCGCCAGCTTCAGACAGGTAGGCTACGAGCAGTACTTC
J gene: TRBJ2-1; clone size: few; D gene: .; V gene: TRBV11-3; CDR3 protein: CASSLWKATDYNEQFF; CDR3 DNA: TGTGCCAGCAGCTTATGGAAAGCGACAGATTACAATGAGCAGTTCTTC
J gene: TRBJ1-2; clone size: .; D gene: .; V gene: TRBV19; CDR3 protein: CASSIGEAPYGYTF; CDR3 DNA: TGTGCCAGTAGTATAGGCGAGGCTCCCTATGGCTACACCTTC
J gene: TRBJ1-1; clone size: few; D gene: TRBD1; V gene: TRBV7-3; CDR3 protein: CASSPKGTGGRGAFF; CDR3 DNA: TGTGCCAGCAGCCCGAAAGGGACAGGGGGCCGAGGTGCTTTCTTT
J gene: TRBJ2-7; clone size: .; D gene: TRBD2; V gene: TRBV5-4; CDR3 protein: CASSQGLAGGGYEQYF; CDR3 DNA: TGTGCCAGCAGCCAGGGACTAGCGGGAGGGGGTTACGAGCAGTACTTC
J gene: TRBJ1-4; clone size: .; D gene: .; V gene: TRBV5-1; CDR3 protein: CASTRGAGSNEKLFF; CDR3 DNA: TGCGCCAGCACCCGGGGGGCGGGTTCTAATGAAAAACTGTTTTTT
J gene: TRBJ2-7; clone size: .; D gene: TRBD1; V gene: TRBV5-5; CDR3 protein: CASSFSPTGTYEQYF; CDR3 DNA: TGTGCCAGCAGCTTTTCCCCGACAGGGACCTACGAGCAGTACTTC